Below, 20 T cell receptor beta chains from the same sample are listed, as sequenced in a study of graft-versus-host responses after intestinal transplantation. Measured with immunoSEQ multiplex PCR; TCRdb has only the in-frame clones, and not every one. The table includes 30,000 to 35,000 clones, roughly 80% detected once. Their target antigens are unknown. This sample comprised unstimulated CD8+ T cells sorted from spleen or lymph node cells, obtained before intestinal transplant. These receptors were taken from a human donor who received an intestinal transplant.

The chain links TRBV19 to TRBJ2-1, with D maybe TRBD2 (7 bases). The CDR3 has 15 residues. Trimming stripped 2 bases from V and 9 bases from J, with 17 bases between. Germline values: CDR1 LNHDA, CDR2 SQIVND (reference sequence). The CDR3 bases are TGTGCCAGTAGTATATGGAGGGGGGAGGGGGGTGAGCAGTTCTTC. It specifies CASSIWRGEGGEQFF.

The chain is built from TRBV7-2 and TRBJ2-3; D is uncertain. The CDR3 has 16 amino acids. V lost 6 bases, J lost 0 bases, and 16 bases lay in between. Per germline, CDR1 SGHTA and CDR2 FQGNSA. The CDR3 protein is CASSPDASSSTDTQYF. CDR3 sequence (DNA): TGTGCCAGCAGTCCCGATGCGAGTAGTAGCACAGATACGCAGTATTTT. Supplemented by reference TRBV7-2 and TRBJ2-3, the full variable domain reads GAGVSQSPSNKVTEKGKDVELRCDPISGHTALYWYRQSLGQGLEFLIYFQGNSAPDKSGLPSDRFSAERTGGSVSTLTIQRTQQEDSAVYLCASSPDASSSTDTQYFGPGTRLTVL.

This clone was counted once. The CDR3 nucleotides are TGTGCCAGCAGCTTAGCCGCAGGTCTAAACACCATATATTTT. This sequence encodes CASSLAAGLNTIYF. J is TRBJ1-3 and V is TRBV7-9; D is uncertain. Trimming removed 0 bases from V and 6 bases from J, with 9 bases in between. CDR3 length equals 14 residues. Per germline, CDR1 SEHNR and CDR2 FQNEAQ (reference sequence).

This clone was picked up a small number of times. The chain recombines TRBV7-9 with TRBJ2-7, with 10 bases aligning to TRBD2. Germline V gene sequence: CDR1 SEHNR, CDR2 FQNEAQ (reference sequence). V lost 6 bases and J lost 3; bases outside the gene matches: 8. The length of the CDR3 is 15 residues. The CDR3 region has the DNA TGTGCCAGCAGTGAACCTGGACTAGCGGTCTACGAGCAGTACTTC. It translates to CASSEPGLAVYEQYF.

CDR3 nucleotide sequence: TGCGCCAGCAGCTTGGCCATAACAGGGGGCGTCCACGAGCAGTACTTC. Translating it yields CASSLAITGGVHEQYF. This chain uses TRBV5-1 with TRBJ2-7, with TRBD1 matching 9 bases. The CDR3 spans 16 residues. The V segment lost 0 bases and the J segment 5 bases; nucleotides outside the gene matches: 9. The germline V gene encodes CDR1 SGHRS and CDR2 YFSETQ. Full variable domain (rest looked up from reference TRBV5-1 and TRBJ2-7): KAGVTQTPRYLIKTRGQQVTLSCSPISGHRSVSWYQQTPGQGLQFLFEYFSETQRNKGNFPGRFSGRQFSNSRSEMNVSTLELGDSALYLCASSLAITGGVHEQYFGPGTRLTVT.

The chain employs TRBV25-1 and TRBJ2-1, with D unresolved. V was clipped by 8 bases and J by 8 bases, with 10 bases between them. The CDR3 is 11 residues long. Germline assignment: CDR1 MGHDK and CDR2 SYGVNS. The CDR3 spells CASLFVHEQFF. Written as DNA, the CDR3 is TGTGCCAGCCTCTTCGTCCATGAGCAGTTCTTC.

The genes are TRBV7-8 and TRBJ1-1, with TRBD1 identical over 8 bases. This CDR3 is 14 amino acids long. Trimming removed 5 bases from V and 4 bases from J; junction bases left unmatched: 6. Per the germline V gene, CDR1 is SGHVS and CDR2 is FQNEAQ. CDR3 region: CASSLTGGRTEAFF. CDR3 nucleotide sequence: TGTGCCAGCAGCCTAACAGGGGGACGCACTGAAGCTTTCTTT.

This clone appeared once. The chain joins TRBV6-1 to TRBJ1-6; possible D gene TRBD1, 6 bases. V was shortened by 2 bases and J by 0 bases, with 20 bases between the two germline ends. The CDR3 sequence is 20 residues long. Germline CDR1 is MNHNS and CDR2 is SASEGT. The CDR3: CASSEYGAGERSSYNSPLHF. For the CDR3, the DNA is TGTGCCAGCAGTGAATACGGCGCAGGGGAGAGAAGCTCCTATAATTCACCCCTCCACTTT.

CDR3 protein: CASSLAGVNSGANVLTF. The CDR3 DNA follows: TGTGCCAGCAGCTTAGCAGGGGTAAACTCTGGGGCCAACGTCCTGACTTTC. V gene TRBV11-1 combines with J gene TRBJ2-6; maybe TRBD1 (5 bases). Germline values: CDR1 SGHAT, CDR2 FQDESV (reference sequence). This CDR3 comprises 17 residues. V lost 0 bases and J lost 0, with 9 bases in between.

This chain links TRBV7-6 with TRBJ2-1; 12 bases map to TRBD2. The length of the CDR3 is 16 residues. Unmatched junction bases numbered 2, after V lost 2 bases and J lost 3 bases. The germline V gene encodes CDR1 SGHVS and CDR2 FNYEAQ. CDR3 in DNA: TGTGCCAGCAGCTTAATGGGACTAGCGGGCTACAATGAGCAGTTCTTC. Amino acid sequence: CASSLMGLAGYNEQFF.

This clone was observed a few times. V is TRBV27 and J is TRBJ1-1; a possible D gene is TRBD1 (6 bases). This CDR3 region has 15 residues. Germline values: CDR1 MNHEY, CDR2 SMNVEV (reference sequence). Trimming took 6 bases from V and 0 from J, leaving 14 bases between them. The CDR3 reads CASRHDRSMNTEAFF. CDR3 nucleotide sequence: TGTGCCAGCAGGCACGACAGGTCCATGAACACTGAAGCTTTCTTT.

The rearrangement joins TRBV28 to TRBJ1-2; 8 bases are a match to TRBD1. The CDR3 contains 15 residues. Losses at the gene ends were 5 bases for V and 3 bases for J; bases not matched to a gene: 8. Germline values: CDR1 MDHEN, CDR2 SYDVKM. The CDR3 here is CASSARQGSYYGYTF. The CDR3 coding sequence is TGTGCCAGCAGTGCCCGACAGGGGTCATACTATGGCTACACCTTC.

The V gene is TRBV19, the J gene TRBJ2-5; TRBD2 matches 12 bases. The CDR3 is made up of 17 amino acids. The V segment lost 0 bases and the J segment 4 bases; nucleotides outside the gene matches: 6. Germline CDR1 reads LNHDA; CDR2 reads SQIVND (reference sequence). Here the CDR3 reads CASSIDLASGRVETQYF. For the CDR3, the DNA is TGTGCCAGTAGTATAGATCTGGCTAGCGGGAGGGTAGAGACCCAGTACTTC.

The CDR3 DNA sequence: TGTGCCAGCAGCTTAGATAGGAGACAGTACACCGGGGAGCTGTTTTTT. Protein: CASSLDRRQYTGELFF. V is TRBV11-2 and J is TRBJ2-2; a weak D match, TRBD1 (5 bases). Trimming shortened V by 0 bases and J by 3 bases, and 11 bases separated the two germline ends. The CDR3 covers 16 residues. The germline V gene has CDR1 SGHAT and CDR2 FQNNGV.

The CDR3 nucleotides are TGTGCCAGCGTCTGGTCCCTGGGACTAGACAGTAATGAGCAGTTCTTC. As protein: CASVWSLGLDSNEQFF. The rearrangement uses TRBV2 and TRBJ2-1; 8 nucleotides agree with TRBD2. J lost 7 bases, V lost 8 bases, and 16 bases had no gene match. There are 16 residues in the CDR3. CDR1 is SNHLY and CDR2 is FYNNEI in the germline V gene.

CDR3 sequence reads: CASSTWTATNEKLFF. CDR3 nucleotide sequence: TGTGCCAGTAGTACCTGGACAGCAACTAATGAAAAACTGTTTTTT. The V and J genes are TRBV19 and TRBJ1-4; D perhaps matches TRBD1 (6 bases). Looked up from germline, CDR1 is LNHDA and CDR2 is SQIVND (reference sequence). The CDR3 is 15 residues long. V was cut by 4 bases and J by 0 bases, with 9 bases left in between.

This chain connects TRBV5-4 to TRBJ2-7; possibly TRBD1 for D (5 bases). CDR3 length: 15 residues. Between the trimmed V and J ends, which lost 6 bases and 5 bases, there was a span of 21 bases. Germline CDR1 reads SGHNT; CDR2 reads YYREEE (reference sequence). DNA for the CDR3: TGTGCCAGCACTTCCACTGTAGGGGCAATTCACGAGCAGTACTTC. It codes for CASTSTVGAIHEQYF. The full variable domain, in which reference TRBV5-4 and TRBJ2-7 provide the parts outside the CDR3, is ETGVTQSPTHLIKTRGQQVTLRCSSQSGHNTVSWYQQALGQGPQFIFQYYREEENGRGNFPPRFSGLQFPNYSSELNVNALELDDSALYLCASTSTVGAIHEQYFGPGTRLTVT.

The V and J genes are TRBV7-9 and TRBJ2-1, with 9 bases that match TRBD2. Per germline, CDR1 SEHNR and CDR2 FQNEAQ (reference sequence). Germline trimming cut 4 bases from V and 12 bases from J; bases unmatched to any gene: 7. This CDR3 has 13 amino acids. CDR3 nucleotides: TGTGCCAGCAGCTACGTAGCGGGGGTTGGGCAGTTCTTC. Residues: CASSYVAGVGQFF.

The chain has TRBV4-1 and TRBJ2-1; D uncertain. Germline V gene lookup returns CDR1 MGHRA and CDR2 YSYEKL. V lost 0 bases and J 0 bases, leaving 12 bases between the germline ends. The CDR3 is 17 residues long. The CDR3 DNA reads TGCGCCAGCAGCCAAGAGGCAGCGATCAGCTCCTACAATGAGCAGTTCTTC. This translates into CASSQEAAISSYNEQFF.

V usage is TRBV7-8 and J usage is TRBJ2-1, with D maybe TRBD1 (6 bases). Germline CDR1 SGHVS, CDR2 FQNEAQ. The ends were cut back, 1 base at V and 0 bases at J, with 22 bases in the middle. This CDR3 contains 20 residues. The CDR3 DNA reads as TGTGCCAGCAGCTTAGTAGGGGGAAACAGGGTCTTAAGCTCCTACAATGAGCAGTTCTTC. It is translated as CASSLVGGNRVLSSYNEQFF.